Listed here is a single T cell receptor beta chain. The antigen is not known. CDR1 and CDR2 from the germline V gene are MNHEY and SVGAGI. CDR3 length: 14 amino acids. J was trimmed by 6 bases and V by 1 base; bases with no gene match: 4. The PCR employed 60 Vbeta primers together with 13 Jbeta primers. Some clones are missing from TCRdb's copy, which holds only in-frame ones; the method was immunoSEQ multiplex PCR. This sample has fewer than 200,000 clones, with less than 90% found just once. The data belong to a study of cytomegalovirus exposure and HLA in healthy donors. Background on the study: Out of approximately 170 million T cells, an earlier analysis found 117 million unique TCR beta sequences in total. Study results and limitations: When the data were analyzed later, several of the most significant clusters appeared to be linked to common viral pathogens. Listed as cytomegalovirus-associated were over 150 TCR beta chains. Later analysis showed most CMV-associated TCR beta chains appearing HLA-restricted.

Material for sequencing was PBMCs. The V and J genes are TRBV6-5 and TRBJ2-7, with 9 bases that match TRBD2. This clonotype was obtained from a girl under three years old in good health and CMV-seronegative. DNA for the CDR3: TGTGCCAGCAGTTACTTAGCGGGAGCGGTCGAGCAGTACTTC. Its protein product is CASSYLAGAVEQYF.